These T cell receptor beta chains were read from a single sample in a study of response to subunit inactivated influenza vaccine. Each CDR3 protein gets one entry after TCRdb re-called the RT-PCR reads with MiXCR. The sample consists of about 160,000 distinct CDR3 sequences, roughly 10% of them appearing once. This material consisted of CD8+ T cells sorted from PBMCs, taken approximately 25 months after vaccination. All receptors derive from a man aged 45 to 75 who received an inactivated influenza vaccine. CDR3s include the opening cysteine and the closing phenylalanine or tryptophan.

v_gene,j_gene,CDR3aa
TRBV15,TRBJ2-3,CATSRVTGTDTQYF
TRBV24-1,TRBJ1-1,CATSTKVGQGNTEAFF
TRBV4-3,TRBJ2-7,CASSQGTAGALYEQYF
TRBV5-8,TRBJ2-7,CASAIGEHSTYEQYF
TRBV6-2/TRBV6-3,TRBJ2-5,CASSYLSGQGQETQYF
TRBV5-1,TRBJ2-1,CASSLGQGGTSYNEQFF
TRBV12-3/TRBV12-4,TRBJ2-7,CASSLHRAYEQYF
TRBV7-6,TRBJ2-3,CASSDSGSQGDTQYF
TRBV2,TRBJ1-4,CASSEGRVGNEKLFF
TRBV18,TRBJ2-1,CASSPPGAPYNEQFF
TRBV5-6,TRBJ2-3,CASSLAGGAGGAADTQYF
TRBV4-2,TRBJ2-1,CASSHRGFEQFF
TRBV2,TRBJ1-5,CASSEWGELQPQHF
TRBV29-1,TRBJ2-5,CSVERTGVGTQYF
TRBV25-1,TRBJ2-7,CASSHIGTYEQYF
TRBV10-3,TRBJ1-2,CAISVGGGYTF
TRBV6-5,TRBJ2-1,CASSYFSTGRSPYNEQFF
TRBV3-1,TRBJ2-5,CASRRRLAGGEETQYF
TRBV5-1,TRBJ1-1,CASRLTGTEAFF